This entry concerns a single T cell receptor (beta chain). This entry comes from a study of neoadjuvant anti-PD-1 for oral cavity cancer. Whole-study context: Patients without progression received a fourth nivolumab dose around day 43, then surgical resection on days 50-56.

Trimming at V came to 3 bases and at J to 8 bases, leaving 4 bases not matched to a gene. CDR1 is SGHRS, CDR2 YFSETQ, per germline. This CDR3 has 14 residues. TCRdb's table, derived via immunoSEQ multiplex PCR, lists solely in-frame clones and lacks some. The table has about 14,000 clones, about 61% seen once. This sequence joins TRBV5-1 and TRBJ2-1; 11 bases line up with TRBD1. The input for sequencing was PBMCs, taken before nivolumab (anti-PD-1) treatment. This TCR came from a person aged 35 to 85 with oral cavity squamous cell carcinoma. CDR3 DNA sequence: TGCGCCAGCAGCTCCGGACAGGGGGCCTATGAGCAGTTCTTC. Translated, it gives CASSSGQGAYEQFF.